The clone carrying this T cell receptor (beta chain) was observed at least ten times. This record belongs to a study of regulatory T cells in long-lasting Graves disease. This CDR3 is 13 amino acids long. Trimming removed 6 bases from V and 4 bases from J, with 13 bases in between. The germline gives CDR1 SGHRS, CDR2 YFSETQ. Construction of the TCR beta libraries employed iRepertoire HTBI primers in conjunction with Arm-PCR of CDR3 regions. TCRdb called the multiplex PCR reads again in MiXCR, with one record for every CDR3 protein. The data show roughly 520,000 distinct CDR3 sequences, about 12% seen once. As to time point: newly diagnosed GD, antithyroid drugs for less than 3 months. PBMC RNA was the source of the TCR library. The authors drew patients from an endocrinology department in Xi'an, China. Each patient gave around 10 milliliters of EDTA-anticoagulated peripheral blood. The data also belong to a second study, concerning T cells in Graves' hyperthyroidism and ophthalmopathy. That source notes: The patients, who ranged from 18 to 65 in age, presented with newly diagnosed hyperthyroidism lasting under 2 months. The HTBI primer set drove a first-round RT-PCR of the TCR CDR3.

This receptor was taken from a woman under 40 with Graves disease. The rearrangement uses TRBV5-1 and TRBJ1-1, with D maybe TRBD1 (6 bases). The source material was peripheral blood mononuclear cells (PBMCs), sampled at new diagnosis, from a patient treated with antithyroid drugs. CDR3 region: CASTLEGGTEAFF. The DNA for the CDR3 is TGCGCCAGCACCCTGGAGGGGGGCACTGAAGCTTTCTTT.